This T cell receptor (beta chain) was observed in a study of cytomegalovirus exposure and HLA in healthy donors. PCR amplification relied on 60 Vbeta primers (plus 13 Jbeta primers). TCRdb keeps only in-frame clones here, not all; method: immunoSEQ multiplex PCR. There are 100,000 to 150,000 clones in the sample; around 68% occur only once, and 3% to 4.5% lies in the top ten. This TCR was sampled from a man between 35 and 55 years old in good health and CMV-seropositive. Sequencing was carried out using PBMCs.

CDR3 sequence: CASSPSSGGAHGYTF. CDR3 in DNA: TGTGCCAGCAGCCCCTCCTCAGGGGGCGCGCATGGCTACACCTTC. The chain links TRBV7-9 to TRBJ1-2; 8 nucleotides line up with TRBD1. In germline, CDR1 is SEHNR, CDR2 FQNEAQ (reference sequence). There are 15 residues in the CDR3. V was clipped by 5 bases and J by 6 bases; unmatched bases: 11.